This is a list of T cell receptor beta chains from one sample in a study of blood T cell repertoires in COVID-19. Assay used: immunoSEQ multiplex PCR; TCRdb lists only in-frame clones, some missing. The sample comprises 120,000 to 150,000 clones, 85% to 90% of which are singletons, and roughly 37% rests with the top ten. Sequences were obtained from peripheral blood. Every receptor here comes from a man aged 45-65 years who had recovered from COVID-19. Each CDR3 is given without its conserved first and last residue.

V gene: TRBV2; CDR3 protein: ASRTATGAPDRPYEQY
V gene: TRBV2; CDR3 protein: ASRRQGGNQPQH
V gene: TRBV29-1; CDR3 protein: SADRGNTGELF
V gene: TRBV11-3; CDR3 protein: ASSQWTSGGGTDTQY
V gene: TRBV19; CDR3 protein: ASSITQGAHDEQY
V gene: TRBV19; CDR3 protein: ASSLPRTDTQY
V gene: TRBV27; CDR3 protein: ASSFQGNSYNSPLH
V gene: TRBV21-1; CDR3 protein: ASRTRLGQGAIGSSGNTIY
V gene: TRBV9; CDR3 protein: ASSVGQNYEQY
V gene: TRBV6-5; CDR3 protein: ASKTGVTTNEKLF
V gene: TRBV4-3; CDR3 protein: ASSQDGNRGNTIY